These 21 T cell receptor beta chains came from one sample sequenced in a study of T-cell memory formation after mild COVID-19. TCRdb processed the 5' RACE reads anew with MiXCR; each CDR3 protein has one entry. The sample includes 130,000 to 150,000 distinct CDR3 sequences, about 19% of them seen just once. Input material: PBMCs or a T cell subset sorted from them (not recorded which). Source of these receptors: an adult woman who had mild COVID-19 (a few samples of this study predate the infection). Cell type and time point are not known.

There are many counts of this clonotype. V gene TRBV3-1 combines with J gene TRBJ2-1; the match to TRBD1 covers 11 bases. Trimming cost V 3 bases and J 10 bases; bases outside gene matches: 5. The CDR3 length is 14 residues. CDR1 is LGHDT, CDR2 YNNKEL, per germline (reference sequence). CDR3 in amino acids: CASSHGTGGEEQFF. DNA for the CDR3: TGTGCCAGCAGCCACGGGACAGGGGGTGAGGAGCAGTTCTTC.

This clonotype was observed a handful of times. The rearrangement joins TRBV5-1 to TRBJ1-6; 7 nucleotides agree with TRBD1. Trimming at V came to 3 bases and at J to 0 bases, leaving 9 bases not matched to a gene. Germline-derived CDR1 and CDR2 are SGHRS and YFSETQ. The length of the CDR3 is 18 residues. This chain's CDR3 is CASSSGTAESSYNSPLHF. In DNA form, the CDR3 reads TGCGCCAGCAGCTCCGGGACAGCAGAAAGCTCCTATAATTCACCCCTCCACTTT.

The genes are TRBV20-1 and TRBJ2-5, with D possibly being TRBD2 (6 bases). V gave up 3 bases and J gave up 4 bases, with 18 bases separating them. Per the germline V gene, CDR1 is DFQATT and CDR2 is SNEGSKA (reference sequence). This CDR3 comprises 15 residues. CDR3 protein: CSASLIGSRRETQYF. For the CDR3, the DNA is TGCAGTGCTAGTTTGATCGGGAGTAGGAGAGAGACCCAGTACTTC.

Written as DNA, the CDR3 is TGTGCCATCGGGGGGTACGAGCAGTACTTC. Protein product: CAIGGYEQYF. This chain uses TRBV10-3 with TRBJ2-7; TRBD2 is a possible D gene (6 bases). V dropped 8 bases and J dropped 4 bases, with 6 bases sitting between them. This CDR3 region has 10 residues. The germline V gene has CDR1 ENHRY and CDR2 SYGVKD.

The chain links TRBV24-1 to TRBJ1-5; D perhaps matches TRBD1 (5 bases). V was pared by 9 bases and J by 4 bases, with 12 bases between. In germline, CDR1 is KGHDR, CDR2 SFDVKD. The CDR3 totals 13 residues. The CDR3 coding sequence is TGTGCCACCGGCGACGGGGGGAATCAGCCCCAGCATTTT. Amino acids: CATGDGGNQPQHF.

V gene TRBV25-1 combines with J gene TRBJ1-2; unclear D gene. The CDR3 has 12 residues. Germline CDR1 is MGHDK and CDR2 is SYGVNS. V gave up 2 bases and J gave up 5 bases, with 6 bases separating them. CDR3 bases: TGTGCCAGCAGTGAACTACCGTATGGCTACACCTTC. Its protein product is CASSELPYGYTF.

The table lists this clonotype with many counts. The chain has TRBV18 and TRBJ1-2; D gene ambiguous. Germline lookup yields CDR1 KGHSH and CDR2 LQKENI. V was cut by 3 bases and J by 2 bases, with 10 bases left in between. The CDR3 has 14 residues. CDR3 sequence (DNA): TGTGCCAGCTCACCTATGGCAGAGAACTATGGCTACACCTTC. Amino acids: CASSPMAENYGYTF.

This clonotype came up a few times. The rearrangement uses TRBV5-6 and TRBJ2-7; D gene uncertain. CDR1 and CDR2 (germline): SGHDT, YYEEEE. The germline V and J ends were trimmed by 4 bases and 0 bases, with 11 bases remaining between them. The CDR3 spans 14 residues. CDR3 amino acids: CASSDYTFSYEQYF. The CDR3 nucleotides are TGTGCCAGCAGCGATTACACATTCTCCTACGAGCAGTACTTC.

The V call is TRBV9, the J call TRBJ1-6; 7 bases agree with TRBD1. The CDR3 contains 15 residues. V was pared by 0 bases and J by 5 bases, with 2 bases of the junction left unmatched. CDR1 and CDR2 from the germline V gene are SGDLS and YYNGEE. The CDR3 DNA reads as TGTGCCAGCAGCGTAGGACAGGGCAATAATTCACCCCTCCACTTT. Encoded protein: CASSVGQGNNSPLHF.

The chain has TRBV7-8 and TRBJ2-4, with D unresolved. V was clipped by 4 bases and J by 0 bases, with 10 bases between them. The CDR3 has 15 amino acids. CDR1 SGHVS and CDR2 FQNEAQ come from the germline V gene. The CDR3 DNA follows: TGTGCCAGCAGCTCAGGACGTCTAGCCAAAAACATTCAGTACTTC. Its translation: CASSSGRLAKNIQYF. The whole variable domain, remainder taken from reference TRBV7-8 and TRBJ2-4, is GAGVSQSPRYKVAKRGQDVALRCDPISGHVSLFWYQQALGQGPEFLTYFQNEAQLDKSGLPSDRFFAERPEGSVSTLKIQRTQQEDSAVYLCASSSGRLAKNIQYFGAGTRLSVL.

The chain links TRBV12-3 or TRBV12-4 to TRBJ2-1, with 12 bases lining up with TRBD2. This CDR3 comprises 16 residues. V lost 5 bases, J lost 7 bases, and 9 bases stayed unmatched. This chain's CDR3 is CASSPPLAGGRNEQFF. CDR3 nucleotides: TGTGCCAGCAGTCCGCCCCTAGCGGGGGGGAGGAATGAGCAGTTCTTC.

The rearrangement joins TRBV20-1 to TRBJ1-6, with D possibly matching TRBD1 (5 bases). Trimming removed 1 base from V and 13 bases from J, with 20 bases in between. The germline CDR1 and CDR2 sequences are DFQATT and SNEGSKA (reference sequence). The CDR3 length is 15 residues. DNA of the CDR3: TGCAGTGCTAGAGGGCCGGGGGGAAGGATAGCTCCCCTCCACTTT. It yields the protein CSARGPGGRIAPLHF.

Only a few counts were recorded for this clonotype. The V and J genes are TRBV5-5 and TRBJ2-1; possible D gene TRBD2, 5 bases. The germline V gene has CDR1 SGHKS and CDR2 YYEKEE (reference sequence). There are 15 residues in the CDR3. V lost 4 bases and J lost 8, with 19 bases in between. This CDR3 reads CASSVGLPPTHEQFF. The CDR3 DNA reads as TGTGCCAGCAGCGTAGGACTGCCCCCTACGCATGAGCAGTTCTTC.

The rearrangement joins TRBV10-3 to TRBJ2-2; TRBD2 is a possible D gene (6 bases). The CDR3 sequence is 14 residues long. Germline V lookup: CDR1 ENHRY, CDR2 SYGVKD. V was pared by 0 bases and J by 5 bases, with 7 bases between. The CDR3 here is CAISESGGTGELFF. The CDR3 DNA follows: TGTGCCATCAGTGAGTCTGGAGGGACCGGGGAGCTGTTTTTT.

V gene TRBV11-2 combines with J gene TRBJ2-1, with D perhaps matching TRBD2 (6 bases). CDR1 is SGHAT, CDR2 FQNNGV, per germline. V was trimmed by 4 bases and J by 8 bases, leaving 18 bases between them. CDR3 size: 15 residues. The CDR3 spells CASSSDYFPSDEQFF. In DNA form, the CDR3 reads TGTGCCAGCAGCTCGGACTACTTCCCTTCCGATGAGCAGTTCTTC.

The V call is TRBV5-5, the J call TRBJ2-6; D remains unclear. The germline CDR1 and CDR2 sequences are SGHKS and YYEKEE (reference sequence). V shed 0 bases and J shed 4 bases, with 5 bases lying between them. CDR3 length: 14 residues. CDR3 residues: CASSLVAGANVLTF. The CDR3 region has the DNA TGTGCCAGCAGCTTGGTGGCCGGGGCCAACGTCCTGACTTTC.

This clonotype was seen only a few times. This rearrangement joins TRBV6-2 or TRBV6-3 to TRBJ2-1, with TRBD2 identical over 14 bases. Germline CDR1 reads MNHEY; CDR2 reads SVGEGT. V dropped 7 bases and J dropped 9; count of bases not matched to a gene: 2. The CDR3 sequence is 13 residues long. Here the CDR3 reads CASTGTSGGEQFF. DNA of the CDR3: TGTGCCAGCACCGGGACTAGCGGGGGTGAGCAGTTCTTC.

CDR3 amino acids: CAITGQGWNEQFF. Here the CDR3 DNA reads TGTGCCATCACCGGTCAGGGATGGAATGAGCAGTTCTTC. The chain recombines TRBV10-3 with TRBJ2-1; D possibly corresponds to TRBD1 (5 bases). Looked up from germline, CDR1 is ENHRY and CDR2 is SYGVKD. V lost 7 bases and J 7 bases, leaving 14 bases between the germline ends. CDR3 length: 13 amino acids.

This clonotype appeared many times. The V and J genes are TRBV7-6 and TRBJ2-7; 7 bases line up with TRBD1. This CDR3 comprises 14 residues. Losses at the gene ends were 5 bases for V and 2 bases for J; bases not matched to a gene: 6. In germline, CDR1 is SGHVS, CDR2 FNYEAQ. CDR3 loop: CASSPGTATYEQYF. The CDR3 region has the DNA TGTGCCAGCAGCCCAGGGACAGCGACCTACGAGCAGTACTTC.

The chain links TRBV28 to TRBJ1-2; 10 nucleotides agree with TRBD1. The CDR3 sequence is 15 residues long. With V trimmed by 2 bases and J by 6 bases, 6 bases remained unmatched. Per germline, CDR1 MDHEN and CDR2 SYDVKM. The CDR3 DNA reads TGTGCCAGCAGTTTAATGGACAGGGGGGGGAATGGCTACACCTTC. It codes for CASSLMDRGGNGYTF.

The chain joins TRBV24-1 to TRBJ2-3, with 9 bases fitting TRBD1. This CDR3 has 13 residues. CDR1 KGHDR and CDR2 SFDVKD come from the germline V gene. Trimming cost V 6 bases and J 6 bases; bases outside gene matches: 3. CDR3 amino acids: CATSRDRADTQYF. The CDR3 DNA sequence: TGTGCCACCAGTCGGGACAGGGCCGATACGCAGTATTTT.